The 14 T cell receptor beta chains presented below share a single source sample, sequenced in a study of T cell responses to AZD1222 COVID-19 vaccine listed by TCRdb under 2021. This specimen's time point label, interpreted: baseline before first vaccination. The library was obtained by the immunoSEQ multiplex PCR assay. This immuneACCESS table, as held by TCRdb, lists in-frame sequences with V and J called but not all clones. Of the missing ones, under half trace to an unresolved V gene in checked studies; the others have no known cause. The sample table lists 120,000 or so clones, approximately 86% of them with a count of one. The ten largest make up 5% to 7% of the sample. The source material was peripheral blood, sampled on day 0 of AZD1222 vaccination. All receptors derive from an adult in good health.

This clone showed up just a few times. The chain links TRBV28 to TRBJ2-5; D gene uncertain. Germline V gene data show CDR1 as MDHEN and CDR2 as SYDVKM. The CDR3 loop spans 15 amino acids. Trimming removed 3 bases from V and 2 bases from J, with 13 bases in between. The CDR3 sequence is CASSFLLRKQETQYF. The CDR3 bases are TGTGCCAGCAGTTTTTTATTGCGGAAACAAGAGACCCAGTACTTC.

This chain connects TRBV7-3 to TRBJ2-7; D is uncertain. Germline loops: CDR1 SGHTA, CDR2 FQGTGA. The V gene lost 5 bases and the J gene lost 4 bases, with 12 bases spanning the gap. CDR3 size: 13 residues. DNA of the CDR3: TGTGCCAGCAGCCCCCCCCTAGGGTACGAGCAGTACTTC. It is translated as CASSPPLGYEQYF.

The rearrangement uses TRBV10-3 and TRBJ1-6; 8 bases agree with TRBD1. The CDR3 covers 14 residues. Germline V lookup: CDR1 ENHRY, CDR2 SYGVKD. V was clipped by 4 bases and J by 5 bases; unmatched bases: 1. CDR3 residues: CAISGTGNNSPLHF. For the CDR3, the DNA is TGTGCCATCAGTGGGACAGGGAATAATTCACCCCTCCACTTT.

The CDR3 spells CAWSVPGQQQTQYF. The DNA for the CDR3 is TGTGCCTGGAGTGTTCCGGGACAGCAACAGACCCAGTACTTC. The chain carries TRBV30 and TRBJ2-5; TRBD1 matches at 7 bases. V lost 0 bases, J lost 6 bases, and 7 bases stayed unmatched. The length of the CDR3 is 14 residues. Germline CDR1 reads GTSNPN; CDR2 reads SVGIG (reference sequence).

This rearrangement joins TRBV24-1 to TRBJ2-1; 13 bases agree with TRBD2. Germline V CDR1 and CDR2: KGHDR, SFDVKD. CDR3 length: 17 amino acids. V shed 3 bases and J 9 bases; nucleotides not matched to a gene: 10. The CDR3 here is CATSDHPGTSGAGEQFF. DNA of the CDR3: TGTGCCACCAGTGATCATCCGGGGACTAGCGGGGCGGGTGAGCAGTTCTTC.

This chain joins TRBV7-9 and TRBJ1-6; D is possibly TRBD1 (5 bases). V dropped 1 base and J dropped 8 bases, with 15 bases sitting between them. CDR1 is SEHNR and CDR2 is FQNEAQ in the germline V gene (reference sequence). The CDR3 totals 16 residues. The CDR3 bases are TGTGCCAGCAGCTTAGAAGGGTCAGGGCCGGATTCACCCCTCCACTTT. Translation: CASSLEGSGPDSPLHF.

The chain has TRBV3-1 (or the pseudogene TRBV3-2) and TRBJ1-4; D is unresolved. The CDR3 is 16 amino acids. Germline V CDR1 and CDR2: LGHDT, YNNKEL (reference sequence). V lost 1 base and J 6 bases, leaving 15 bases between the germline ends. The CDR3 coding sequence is TGTGCCAGCAGCCAAGGTGGAGCCGGGAACCATGAAAAACTGTTTTTT. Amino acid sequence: CASSQGGAGNHEKLFF.

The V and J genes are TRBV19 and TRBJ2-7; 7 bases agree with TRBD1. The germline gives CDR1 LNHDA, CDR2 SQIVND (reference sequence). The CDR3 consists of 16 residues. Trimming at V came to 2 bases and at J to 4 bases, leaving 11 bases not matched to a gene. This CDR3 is CASSILPGQKAYEQYF. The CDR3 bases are TGTGCCAGTAGTATACTACCGGGACAGAAGGCTTACGAGCAGTACTTC. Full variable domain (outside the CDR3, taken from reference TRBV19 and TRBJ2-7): DGGITQSPKYLFRKEGQNVTLSCEQNLNHDAMYWYRQDPGQGLRLIYYSQIVNDFQKGDIAEGYSVSREKKESFPLTVTSAQKNPTAFYLCASSILPGQKAYEQYFGPGTRLTVT.

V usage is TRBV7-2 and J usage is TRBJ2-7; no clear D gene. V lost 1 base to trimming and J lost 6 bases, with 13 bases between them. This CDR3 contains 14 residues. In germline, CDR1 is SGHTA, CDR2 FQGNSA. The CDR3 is CASSLVRYGSEQYF. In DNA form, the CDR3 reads TGTGCCAGCAGCTTAGTCCGCTACGGTAGCGAGCAGTACTTC.

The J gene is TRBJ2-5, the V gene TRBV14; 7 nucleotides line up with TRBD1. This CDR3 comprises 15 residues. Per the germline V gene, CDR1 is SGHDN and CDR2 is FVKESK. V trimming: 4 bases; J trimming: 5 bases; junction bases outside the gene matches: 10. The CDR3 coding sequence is TGTGCCAGCAGCCCCTACGGACAGGCCAGGGAGACCCAGTACTTC. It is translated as CASSPYGQARETQYF.

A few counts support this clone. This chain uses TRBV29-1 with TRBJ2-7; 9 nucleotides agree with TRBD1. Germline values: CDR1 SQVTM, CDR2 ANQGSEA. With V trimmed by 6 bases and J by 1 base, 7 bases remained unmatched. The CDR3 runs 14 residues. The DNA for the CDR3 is TGCAGCGTGGAAACAGGGGGCGCGTCCTACGAGCAGTACTTC. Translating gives CSVETGGASYEQYF.

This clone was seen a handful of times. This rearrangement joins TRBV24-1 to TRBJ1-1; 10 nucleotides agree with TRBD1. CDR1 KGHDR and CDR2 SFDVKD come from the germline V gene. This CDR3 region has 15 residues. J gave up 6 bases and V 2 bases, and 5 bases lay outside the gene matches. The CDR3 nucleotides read TGTGCCACCAGTGATTCGGGACAGGGGTCTTCTGAAGCTTTCTTT. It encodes CATSDSGQGSSEAFF.

In nucleotides, the CDR3 is TGTGCCAGCAGTTTTTTCCAAGAGACCCAGTACTTC. As protein: CASSFFQETQYF. The genes are TRBV6-2 or TRBV6-3 and TRBJ2-5; unclear D gene. Germline assignment: CDR1 MNHEY and CDR2 SVGEGT. V gave up 4 bases and J gave up 1 base, with 4 bases separating them. The CDR3 is 12 residues long.

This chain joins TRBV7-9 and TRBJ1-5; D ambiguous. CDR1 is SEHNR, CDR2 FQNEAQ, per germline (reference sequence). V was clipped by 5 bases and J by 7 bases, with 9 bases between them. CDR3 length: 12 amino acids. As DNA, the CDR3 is TGTGCCAGCAGCCGGGGTGAACAGCCCCAGCATTTT. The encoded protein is CASSRGEQPQHF.